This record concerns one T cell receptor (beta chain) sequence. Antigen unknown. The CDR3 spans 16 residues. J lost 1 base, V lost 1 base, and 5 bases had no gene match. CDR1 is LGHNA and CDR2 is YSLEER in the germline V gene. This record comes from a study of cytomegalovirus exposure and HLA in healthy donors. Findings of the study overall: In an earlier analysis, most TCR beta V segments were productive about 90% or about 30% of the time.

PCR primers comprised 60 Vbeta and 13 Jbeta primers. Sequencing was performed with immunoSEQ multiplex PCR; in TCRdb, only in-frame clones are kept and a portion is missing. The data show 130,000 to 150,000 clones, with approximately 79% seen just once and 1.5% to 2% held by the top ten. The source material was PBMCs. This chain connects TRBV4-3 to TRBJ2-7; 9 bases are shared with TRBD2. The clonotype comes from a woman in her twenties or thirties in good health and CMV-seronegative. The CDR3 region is CASSQAALAGSYEQYF. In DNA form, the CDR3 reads TGCGCCAGCAGCCAAGCCGCCCTAGCGGGGTCCTACGAGCAGTACTTC.